The rows below give T cell receptor beta chains drawn from one sample of a study of T cells in Graves' hyperthyroidism and ophthalmopathy. MiXCR, applied by TCRdb to the multiplex PCR reads, yields one record per CDR3 protein. The sample lists approximately 360,000 distinct CDR3 sequences, 20% to 25% seen once, with 73% in the top ten. Sequencing input: blood. These receptors came from a man aged 50 or older with Graves' hyperthyroidism. The CDR3 runs from the conserved cysteine through the conserved F or W. The D gene is left open where the match is weak. Size tells how often a clone was seen (once, few, many) or the class of an expanded clone, and some rows leave it out.

len	d_gene	v_gene	abundance	j_gene	CDR3aa	CDR3nt
16	TRBD1	TRBV18	.	TRBJ1-5	CASSPWGQGSNQPQHF	TGTGCCAGCTCACCATGGGGACAGGGTAGCAATCAGCCCCAGCATTTT
14	.	TRBV19	.	TRBJ2-3	CASSTFRSTDTQYF	TGTGCCAGTAGTACTTTTCGGAGCACAGATACGCAGTATTTT
12	.	TRBV7-2	many	TRBJ2-3	CASSQFGDTQYF	TGTGCCAGCAGCCAATTCGGAGATACGCAGTATTTT
15	TRBD1	TRBV6-1	few	TRBJ1-1	CASSASGTVNTEAFF	TGTGCCAGCAGTGCGTCCGGGACAGTGAACACTGAAGCTTTCTTT
13	TRBD2	TRBV27	many	TRBJ2-1	CASNSLAGDEQFF	TGTGCCAGCAATTCACTAGCGGGAGATGAGCAGTTCTTC
16	TRBD1	TRBV7-8	many	TRBJ2-7	CASRTGVTGYSYEQYF	TGTGCCAGCAGAACCGGGGTGACAGGGTACTCCTACGAGCAGTACTTC
11	.	TRBV27	.	TRBJ1-1	CASSSYQEAFF	TGTGCCAGCAGTAGTTACCAAGAAGCTTTCTTT
14	.	TRBV5-1	.	TRBJ1-5	CASSLEGRGQPQHF	TGCGCCAGCAGCTTGGAGGGAAGGGGACAGCCCCAGCATTTT
16	.	TRBV28	few	TRBJ2-2	CASSLAGHLNTGELFF	TGTGCCAGCAGTTTAGCGGGACACTTGAACACCGGGGAGCTGTTTTTT
13	TRBD1	TRBV28	.	TRBJ2-5	CAGSLGGSETQYF	TGTGCCGGCAGTTTAGGGGGCTCCGAGACCCAGTACTTC
13	TRBD1	TRBV6-1	few	TRBJ1-2	CASSPDRVSGYTF	TGTGCCAGCAGCCCCGACAGGGTGTCGGGCTACACCTTC
13	.	TRBV28	.	TRBJ2-2	CASSDPGTGELFF	TGTGCCAGCAGCGACCCAGGCACCGGGGAGCTGTTTTTT
15	.	TRBV7-8	many	TRBJ2-7	CASSLSIGRAYEQYF	TGTGCCAGCAGCTTATCTATCGGCAGGGCCTACGAGCAGTACTTC
12	.	TRBV30	many	TRBJ2-3	CARTGVSDTQYF	TGTGCCAGAACGGGAGTCTCAGATACGCAGTATTTT
11	.	TRBV24-1	.	TRBJ2-2	CATRGAGELFF	TGTGCCACCCGGGGCGCCGGGGAGCTGTTTTTT
17	TRBD2	TRBV3-1	many	TRBJ2-1	CASSQLVGLAGASEQFF	TGTGCCAGCAGCCAGCTTGTGGGACTAGCGGGAGCAAGCGAGCAGTTCTTC
13	.	TRBV12-3/TRBV12-4	many	TRBJ2-3	CASSLITAGTQYF	TGTGCCAGCAGTTTGATAACAGCCGGTACGCAGTATTTT
12	.	TRBV20-1	few	TRBJ2-5	CSAQGGQETQYF	TGCAGTGCTCAAGGGGGGCAAGAGACCCAGTACTTC
17	.	TRBV5-1	.	TRBJ1-1	CASRPIGGGTTGTEAFF	TGCGCCAGCAGACCAATCGGAGGGGGGACGACGGGCACTGAAGCTTTCTTT
13	.	TRBV6-1	.	TRBJ2-1	CASSSYRENEQFF	TGTGCCAGCAGTTCTTACAGGGAAAATGAGCAGTTCTTC
14	TRBD2	TRBV11-2	many	TRBJ2-1	CASSSAGGPDEQFF	TGTGCCAGCAGCTCGGCGGGAGGGCCCGATGAGCAGTTCTTC
13	.	TRBV5-1	few	TRBJ2-6	CASSLREANVLTF	TGCGCCAGCAGCTTGCGGGAGGCCAACGTCCTGACTTTC
13	TRBD1	TRBV11-2	few	TRBJ2-4	CASSRDRAGGKYF	TGTGCCAGCAGCAGGGACAGGGCCGGGGGGAAGTACTTC
12	.	TRBV29-1	.	TRBJ2-7	CSVSDRAGEQYF	TGCAGCGTCTCCGACAGGGCGGGGGAGCAGTACTTC